This T cell receptor (beta chain) was sequenced during a study of blood T cell repertoires in COVID-19. Study-level background: Some COVID-19 samples were acute and others convalescent; all came from the United States, Italy and Spain. Sample material is recorded as cDNA or gDNA derived from T cells, B-cell-depleted T cells, or PBMCs.

This CDR3 is 14 amino acids long. The junction had 3 bases not matched to a gene; V was cut back by 4 bases and J by 2 bases. CDR1 is SGHRS, CDR2 YFSETQ, per germline. Per the original methods: Reference gene primer amplification gave estimated nucleated cell counts. The assay was immunoSEQ multiplex PCR, and TCRdb's table has in-frame clones only and misses some. That table supplies the V and J calls and clone size; D and trimming were determined from the DNA. The sample lists tens of thousands of clones; roughly 86% were seen once. The specimen sequenced was peripheral blood. This chain uses TRBV5-1 with TRBJ2-5; 9 bases map to TRBD2. The sequence was obtained from a woman of 80 years or more with acute or convalescent COVID-19. Here the CDR3 DNA reads TGCGCCAGCAGCCGCGCGGGGGGGCAAGAGACCCAGTACTTC. Translated, it gives CASSRAGGQETQYF.